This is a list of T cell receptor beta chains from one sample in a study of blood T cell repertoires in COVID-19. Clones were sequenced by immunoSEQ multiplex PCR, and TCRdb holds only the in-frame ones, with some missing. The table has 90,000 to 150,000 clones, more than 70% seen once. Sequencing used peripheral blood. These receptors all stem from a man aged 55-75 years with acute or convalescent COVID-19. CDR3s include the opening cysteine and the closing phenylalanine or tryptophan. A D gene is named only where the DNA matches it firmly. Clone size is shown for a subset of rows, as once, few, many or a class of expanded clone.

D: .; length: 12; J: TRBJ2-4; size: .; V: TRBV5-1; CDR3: CASSQDRNIQYF; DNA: TGCGCCAGCAGCCAGGACAGAAACATTCAGTACTTC
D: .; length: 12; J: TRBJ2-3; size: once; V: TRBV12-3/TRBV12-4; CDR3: CASSLIGGTQYF; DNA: TGTGCCAGCAGTTTAATCGGCGGCACGCAGTATTTT
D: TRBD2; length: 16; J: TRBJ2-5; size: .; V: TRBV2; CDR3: CASRARTSGRGETQYF; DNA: TGTGCCAGCAGGGCAAGGACTAGCGGGAGAGGGGAGACCCAGTACTTC
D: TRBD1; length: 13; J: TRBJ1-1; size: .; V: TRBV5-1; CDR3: CASSLEGAAEAFF; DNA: TGCGCCAGCAGTCTGGAGGGGGCAGCTGAAGCTTTCTTT
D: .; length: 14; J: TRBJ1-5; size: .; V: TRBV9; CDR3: CASSRGVSNQPQHF; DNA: TGTGCCAGCAGCCGAGGAGTGAGCAATCAGCCCCAGCATTTT
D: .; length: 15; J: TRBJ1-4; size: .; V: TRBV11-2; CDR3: CASSLDLTSGEKLFF; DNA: TGTGCCAGCAGCTTAGATTTGACATCCGGTGAAAAACTGTTTTTT
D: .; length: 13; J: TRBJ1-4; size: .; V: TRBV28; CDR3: CASSLLQDEKLFF; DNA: TGTGCCAGCAGTTTGTTACAGGATGAAAAACTGTTTTTT
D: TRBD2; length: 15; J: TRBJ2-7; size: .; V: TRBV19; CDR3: CASSGVAGGSYEQYF; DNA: TGTGCCAGTAGCGGAGTAGCGGGAGGATCCTACGAGCAGTACTTC
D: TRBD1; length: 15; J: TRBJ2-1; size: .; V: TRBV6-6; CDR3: CASSSGQGAINEQFF; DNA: TGTGCCAGCAGTTCGGGACAGGGGGCGATCAATGAGCAGTTCTTC
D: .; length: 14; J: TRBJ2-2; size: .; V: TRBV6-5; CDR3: CASSYSLNTGELFF; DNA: TGTGCCAGCAGTTACTCCCTGAACACCGGGGAGCTGTTTTTT